This T cell receptor beta chain was sequenced in a study of T-cell memory formation after mild COVID-19. The CDR3 runs to 14 residues. J lost 2 bases, V lost 3 bases, and 0 bases had no gene match. MiXCR, run by TCRdb on the 5' RACE reads, gives a single entry per CDR3 protein. The table has some 490,000 distinct CDR3 sequences, over 15% seen once. This clonotype was seen only a few times. The receptor's source is an adult woman who had mild COVID-19 (a few samples of this study predate the infection). Cell type and time point are not known. Sequences were obtained from PBMCs or a T cell subset sorted from them (not recorded which). The genes are TRBV12-3 or TRBV12-4 and TRBJ2-1; TRBD1 matches 8 bases. In nucleotides, the CDR3 is TGTGCCAGCAGTTTCAGGGGGCCCTACAATGAGCAGTTCTTC. Amino acid sequence: CASSFRGPYNEQFF.